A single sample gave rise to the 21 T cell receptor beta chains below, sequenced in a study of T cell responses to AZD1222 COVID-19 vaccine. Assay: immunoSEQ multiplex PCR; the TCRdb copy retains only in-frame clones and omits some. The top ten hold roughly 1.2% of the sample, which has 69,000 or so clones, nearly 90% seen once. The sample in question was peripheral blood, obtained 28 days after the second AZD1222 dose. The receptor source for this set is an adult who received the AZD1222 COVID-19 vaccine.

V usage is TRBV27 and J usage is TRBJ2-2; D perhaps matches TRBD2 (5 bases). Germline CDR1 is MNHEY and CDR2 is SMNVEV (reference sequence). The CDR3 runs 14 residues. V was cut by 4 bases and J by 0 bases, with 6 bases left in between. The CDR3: CASSSGANTGELFF. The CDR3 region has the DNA TGTGCCAGCAGTTCCGGGGCGAACACCGGGGAGCTGTTTTTT.

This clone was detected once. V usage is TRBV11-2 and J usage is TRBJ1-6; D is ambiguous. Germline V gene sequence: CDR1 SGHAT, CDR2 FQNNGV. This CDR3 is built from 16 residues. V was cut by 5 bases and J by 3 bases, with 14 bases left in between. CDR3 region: CASSHTSVVYNSPLHF. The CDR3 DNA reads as TGTGCCAGCAGCCATACCTCGGTGGTCTATAATTCACCCCTCCACTTT.

The CDR3 DNA reads TGTGCCAGCAGCGCCGTACTAGTGGTGCAGTTCTTC. Translated: CASSAVLVVQFF. The chain carries TRBV7-3 and TRBJ2-1, with a possible D match to TRBD2 (5 bases). CDR1 and CDR2 from the germline V gene are SGHTA and FQGTGA. The CDR3 runs 12 residues. Trimming took 5 bases from V and 12 from J, leaving 14 bases between them.

CDR3 sequence (DNA): TGTGCCAGCTCACCAGGAGGGGGCGGTCAGCCCCAGCATTTT. The encoded protein is CASSPGGGGQPQHF. The rearrangement links TRBV18 to TRBJ1-5, with 7 bases identical to TRBD1. The trim removed 2 bases at V and 6 bases at J, leaving 4 bases unmatched. Per the germline V gene, CDR1 is KGHSH and CDR2 is LQKENI. The CDR3 is made up of 14 amino acids.

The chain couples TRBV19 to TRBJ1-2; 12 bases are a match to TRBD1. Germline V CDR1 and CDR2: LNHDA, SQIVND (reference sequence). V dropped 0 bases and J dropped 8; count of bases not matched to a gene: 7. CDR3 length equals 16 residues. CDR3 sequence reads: CASSIEMRDRGRGYTF. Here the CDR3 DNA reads TGTGCCAGTAGTATAGAGATGAGGGACAGGGGGCGAGGCTACACCTTC.

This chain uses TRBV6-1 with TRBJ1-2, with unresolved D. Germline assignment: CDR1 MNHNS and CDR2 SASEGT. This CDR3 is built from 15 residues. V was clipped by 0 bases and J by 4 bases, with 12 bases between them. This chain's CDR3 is CASSEASSGLYGYTF. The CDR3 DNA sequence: TGTGCCAGCAGTGAAGCCTCCAGCGGACTCTATGGCTACACCTTC.

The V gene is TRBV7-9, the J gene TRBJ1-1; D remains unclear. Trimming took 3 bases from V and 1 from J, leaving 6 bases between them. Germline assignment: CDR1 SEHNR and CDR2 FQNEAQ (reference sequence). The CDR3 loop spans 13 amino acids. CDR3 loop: CASSFEQNTEAFF. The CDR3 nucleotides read TGTGCCAGCAGCTTCGAGCAGAACACTGAAGCTTTCTTT.

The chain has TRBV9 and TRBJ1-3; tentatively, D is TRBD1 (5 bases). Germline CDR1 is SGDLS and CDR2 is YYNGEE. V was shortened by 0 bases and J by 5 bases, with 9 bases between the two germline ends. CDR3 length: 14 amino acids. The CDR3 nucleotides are TGTGCCAGCAGCGTAGGCCCAGGGAGAAACACCATATATTTT. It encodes CASSVGPGRNTIYF.

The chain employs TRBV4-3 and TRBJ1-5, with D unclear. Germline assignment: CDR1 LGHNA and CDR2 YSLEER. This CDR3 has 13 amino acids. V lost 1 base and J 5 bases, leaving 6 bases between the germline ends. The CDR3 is CASSQGEDQPQHF. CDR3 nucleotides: TGCGCCAGCAGCCAAGGAGAAGATCAGCCCCAGCATTTT.

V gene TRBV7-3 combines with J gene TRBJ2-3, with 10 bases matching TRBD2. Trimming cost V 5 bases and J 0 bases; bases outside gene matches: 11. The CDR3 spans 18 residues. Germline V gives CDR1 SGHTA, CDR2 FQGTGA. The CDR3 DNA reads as TGTGCCAGCAGCCCCCTGTCGCTAGCGGGGGATAGCACAGATACGCAGTATTTT. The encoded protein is CASSPLSLAGDSTDTQYF.

The CDR3 bases are TGTGCCAGCAGCGGCCCGGGACCCCCATGGGATGAGCAGTTCTTC. Its translation: CASSGPGPPWDEQFF. The J gene is TRBJ2-1, the V gene TRBV9; D is possibly TRBD1 or TRBD2 (5 bases each). V was cut by 3 bases and J by 8 bases, with 18 bases left in between. CDR3 length: 15 residues. CDR1 SGDLS and CDR2 YYNGEE come from the germline V gene.

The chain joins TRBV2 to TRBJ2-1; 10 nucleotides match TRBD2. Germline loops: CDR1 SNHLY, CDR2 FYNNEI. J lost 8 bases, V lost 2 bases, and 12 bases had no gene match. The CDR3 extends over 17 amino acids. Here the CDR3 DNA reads TGTGCCAGCAGTGAAACGGGTGGAGCGGGAGGGAGCGATGAGCAGTTCTTC. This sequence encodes CASSETGGAGGSDEQFF.

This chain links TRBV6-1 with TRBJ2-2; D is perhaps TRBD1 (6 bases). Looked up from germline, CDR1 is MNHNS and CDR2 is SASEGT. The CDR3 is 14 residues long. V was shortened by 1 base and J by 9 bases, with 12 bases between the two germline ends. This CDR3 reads CASSEDRVSRELFF. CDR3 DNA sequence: TGTGCCAGCAGTGAAGACAGGGTTAGTCGGGAGCTGTTTTTT.

The CDR3 loop reads CASSPTGNIQYF. In DNA form, the CDR3 reads TGTGCCAGCAGTCCGACTGGAAACATTCAGTACTTC. The V gene is TRBV12-3 or TRBV12-4, the J gene TRBJ2-4; D unclear. There are 12 residues in the CDR3. The V end lost 5 bases, the J end lost 6 bases, and 8 bases lay between the germline ends.

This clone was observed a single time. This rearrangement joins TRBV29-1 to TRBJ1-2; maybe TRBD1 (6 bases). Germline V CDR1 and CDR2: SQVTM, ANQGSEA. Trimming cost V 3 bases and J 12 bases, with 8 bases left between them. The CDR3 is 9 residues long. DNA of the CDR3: TGCAGCGTTGATCGACAGGACACCTTC. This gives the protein CSVDRQDTF. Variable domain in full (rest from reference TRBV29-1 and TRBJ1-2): SAVISQKPSRDICQRGTSLTIQCQVDSQVTMMFWYRQQPGQSLTLIATANQGSEATYESGFVIDKFPISRPNLTFSTLTVSNMSPEDSSIYLCSVDRQDTFGSGTRLTVV.

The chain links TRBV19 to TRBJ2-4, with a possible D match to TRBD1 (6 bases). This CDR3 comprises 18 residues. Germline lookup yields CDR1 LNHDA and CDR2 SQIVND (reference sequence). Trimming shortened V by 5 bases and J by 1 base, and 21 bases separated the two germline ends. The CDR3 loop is CASSLRGREGMAKNIQYF. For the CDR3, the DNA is TGTGCCAGTAGTCTCAGGGGAAGAGAAGGTATGGCCAAAAACATTCAGTACTTC.

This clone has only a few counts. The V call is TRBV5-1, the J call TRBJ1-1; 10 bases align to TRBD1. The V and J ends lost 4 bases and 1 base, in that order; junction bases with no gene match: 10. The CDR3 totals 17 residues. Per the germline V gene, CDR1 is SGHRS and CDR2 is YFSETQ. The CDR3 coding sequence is TGCGCCAGCAGCCCCACTTTGACAGGGGGCGAGAACACTGAAGCTTTCTTT. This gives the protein CASSPTLTGGENTEAFF.

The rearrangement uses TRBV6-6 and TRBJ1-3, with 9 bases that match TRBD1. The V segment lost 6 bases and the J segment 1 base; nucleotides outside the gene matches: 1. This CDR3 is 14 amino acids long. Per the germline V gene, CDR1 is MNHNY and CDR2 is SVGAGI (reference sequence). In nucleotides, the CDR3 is TGTGCCAGCAGCGGGACAGGGTCTGGAAACACCATATATTTT. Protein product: CASSGTGSGNTIYF.

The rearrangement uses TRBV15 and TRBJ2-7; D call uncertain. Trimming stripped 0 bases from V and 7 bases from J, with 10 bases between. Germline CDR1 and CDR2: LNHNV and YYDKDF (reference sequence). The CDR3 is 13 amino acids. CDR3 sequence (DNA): TGTGCCACCAGCAGAGATAGACTTTCGGAGCAGTACTTC. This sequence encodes CATSRDRLSEQYF.

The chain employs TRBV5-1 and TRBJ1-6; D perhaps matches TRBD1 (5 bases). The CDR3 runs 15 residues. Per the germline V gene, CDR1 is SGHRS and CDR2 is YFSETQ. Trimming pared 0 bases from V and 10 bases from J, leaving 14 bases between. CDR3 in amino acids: CASSLADGGNSPLHF. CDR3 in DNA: TGCGCCAGCAGCTTGGCCGATGGGGGGAACTCACCCCTCCACTTT.

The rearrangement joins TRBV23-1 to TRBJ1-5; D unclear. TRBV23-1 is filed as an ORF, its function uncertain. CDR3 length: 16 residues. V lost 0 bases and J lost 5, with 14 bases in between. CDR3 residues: CASSQSTPDPHQPQHF. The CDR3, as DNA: TGCGCCAGCAGTCAATCGACTCCCGACCCGCATCAGCCCCAGCATTTT.